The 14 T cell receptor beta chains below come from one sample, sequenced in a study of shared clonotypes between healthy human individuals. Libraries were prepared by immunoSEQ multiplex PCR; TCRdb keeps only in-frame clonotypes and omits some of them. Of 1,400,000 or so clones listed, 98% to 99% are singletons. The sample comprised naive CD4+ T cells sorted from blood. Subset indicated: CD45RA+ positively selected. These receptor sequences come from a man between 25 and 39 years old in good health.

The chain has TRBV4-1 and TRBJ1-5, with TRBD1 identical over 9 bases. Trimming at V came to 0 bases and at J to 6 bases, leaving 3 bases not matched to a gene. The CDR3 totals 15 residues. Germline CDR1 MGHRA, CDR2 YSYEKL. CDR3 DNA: TGCGCCAGCAGCCAAGACGACAGGGGGATTCAGCCCCAGCATTTT. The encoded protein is CASSQDDRGIQPQHF.

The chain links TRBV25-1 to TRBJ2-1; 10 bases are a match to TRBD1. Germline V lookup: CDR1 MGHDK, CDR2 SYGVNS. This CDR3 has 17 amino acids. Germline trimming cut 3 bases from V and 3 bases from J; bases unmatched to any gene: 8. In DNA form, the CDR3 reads TGTGCCAGCAGTGATGTTAGGACAGGGGGTCACTACAATGAGCAGTTCTTC. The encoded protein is CASSDVRTGGHYNEQFF.

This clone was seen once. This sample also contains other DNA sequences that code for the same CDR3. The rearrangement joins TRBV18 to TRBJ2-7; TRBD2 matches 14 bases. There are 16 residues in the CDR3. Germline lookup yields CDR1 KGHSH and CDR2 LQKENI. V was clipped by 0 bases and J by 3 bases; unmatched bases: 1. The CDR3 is CASSPPGLAGGYEQYF. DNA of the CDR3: TGTGCCAGCTCACCACCAGGACTAGCGGGAGGCTACGAGCAGTACTTC.

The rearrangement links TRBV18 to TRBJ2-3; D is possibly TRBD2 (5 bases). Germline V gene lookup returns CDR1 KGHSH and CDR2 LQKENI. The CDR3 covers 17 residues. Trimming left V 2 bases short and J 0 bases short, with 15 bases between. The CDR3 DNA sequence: TGTGCCAGCTCACCAACCCCCAGCGGCACTAGCACAGATACGCAGTATTTT. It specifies CASSPTPSGTSTDTQYF.

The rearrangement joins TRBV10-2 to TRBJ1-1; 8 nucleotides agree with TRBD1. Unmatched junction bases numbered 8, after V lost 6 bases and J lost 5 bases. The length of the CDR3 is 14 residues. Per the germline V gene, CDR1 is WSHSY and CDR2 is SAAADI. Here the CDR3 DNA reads TGCGCCAGCAGCTCCAGGGGGCGCGGGACTGAAGCTTTCTTT. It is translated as CASSSRGRGTEAFF.

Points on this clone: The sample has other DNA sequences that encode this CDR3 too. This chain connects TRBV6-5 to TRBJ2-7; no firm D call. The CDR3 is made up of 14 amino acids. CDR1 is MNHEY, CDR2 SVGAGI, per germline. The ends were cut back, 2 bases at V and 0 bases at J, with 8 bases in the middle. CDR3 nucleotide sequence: TGTGCCAGCAGTTACAGTCGGTCCTCCTACGAGCAGTACTTC. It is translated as CASSYSRSSYEQYF.

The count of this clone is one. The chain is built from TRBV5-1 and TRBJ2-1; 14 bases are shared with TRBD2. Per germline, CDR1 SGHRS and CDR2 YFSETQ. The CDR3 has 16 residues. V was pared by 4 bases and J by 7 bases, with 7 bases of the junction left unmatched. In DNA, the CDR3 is TGCGCCAGCAGCCCCCTGGGACTAGCGGGAGCAAATGAGCAGTTCTTC. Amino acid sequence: CASSPLGLAGANEQFF.

CDR3 nucleotide sequence: TGTGCCAGCAGCTTAACGCCACCGTCTGAAGCTTTCTTT. Translation gives CASSLTPPSEAFF. The chain combines TRBV7-3 with TRBJ1-1, with D hard to call. The ends were cut back, 0 bases at V and 6 bases at J, with 8 bases in the middle. CDR1 SGHTA and CDR2 FQGTGA come from the germline V gene. The CDR3 runs to 13 residues. Together with reference TRBV7-3 and TRBJ1-1, the CDR3 gives the full variable domain: GAGVSQTPSNKVTEKGKYVELRCDPISGHTALYWYRQSLGQGPEFLIYFQGTGAADDSGLPNDRFFAVRPEGSVSTLKIQRTERGDSAVYLCASSLTPPSEAFFGQGTRLTVV.

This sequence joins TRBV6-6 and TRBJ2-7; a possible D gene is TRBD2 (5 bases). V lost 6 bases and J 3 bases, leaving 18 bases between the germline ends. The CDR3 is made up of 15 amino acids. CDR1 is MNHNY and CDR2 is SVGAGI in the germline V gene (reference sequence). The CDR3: CASSPYPGSRYEQYF. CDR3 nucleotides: TGTGCCAGCAGCCCCTACCCGGGGTCCCGCTACGAGCAGTACTTC.

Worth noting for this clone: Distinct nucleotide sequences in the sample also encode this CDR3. The DNA for the CDR3 is TGCGCCAGCAGCTTAGGTGGAGAAGAGACCCAGTACTTC. Translating gives CASSLGGEETQYF. The chain joins TRBV5-1 to TRBJ2-5, with no clear D. Between the trimmed V and J ends, which lost 2 bases and 3 bases, there was a span of 8 bases. The CDR3 is 13 amino acids. The germline V gene encodes CDR1 SGHRS and CDR2 YFSETQ.

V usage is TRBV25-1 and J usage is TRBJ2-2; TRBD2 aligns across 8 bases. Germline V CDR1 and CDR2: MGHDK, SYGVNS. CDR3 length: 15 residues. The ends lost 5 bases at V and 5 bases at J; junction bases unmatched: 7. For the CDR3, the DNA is TGTGCCAGCAGTCTGGCGGGAGGACGGACCGGGGAGCTGTTTTTT. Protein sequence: CASSLAGGRTGELFF.

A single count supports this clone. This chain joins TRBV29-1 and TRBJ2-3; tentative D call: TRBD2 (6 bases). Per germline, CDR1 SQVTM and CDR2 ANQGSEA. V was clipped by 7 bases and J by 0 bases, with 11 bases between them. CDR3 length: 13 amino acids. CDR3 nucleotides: TGCAGCGCAGGGACTTTTAGCACAGATACGCAGTATTTT. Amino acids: CSAGTFSTDTQYF.

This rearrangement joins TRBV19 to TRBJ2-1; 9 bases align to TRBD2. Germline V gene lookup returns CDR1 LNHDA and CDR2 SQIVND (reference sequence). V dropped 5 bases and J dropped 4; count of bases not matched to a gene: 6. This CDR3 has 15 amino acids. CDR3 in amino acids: CASSERLAAYNEQFF. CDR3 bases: TGTGCCAGTAGTGAACGACTAGCGGCTTACAATGAGCAGTTCTTC.

The CDR3 nucleotides are TGTGCCAGCAGCCCTCAGGTAAATCAGCCCCAGCATTTT. The encoded protein is CASSPQVNQPQHF. This chain uses TRBV7-2 with TRBJ1-5, with D unclear. The V gene lost 5 bases and the J gene lost 4 bases, with 9 bases spanning the gap. This CDR3 comprises 13 residues. Germline V CDR1 and CDR2: SGHTA, FQGNSA.